This TCR beta chain is from a study of blood T cell repertoires in COVID-19. As for the study in general: Material from acute and convalescent COVID-19 was sourced from the United States, Italy and Spain. PBMCs, B-cell-depleted T cells, or T cells were the source of the cDNA or gDNA that made up the material.

There are a few counts of this clone. Data came from immunoSEQ multiplex PCR; TCRdb stores just in-frame clones and leaves some out. The top ten hold around a sixth of the sample, which has tens of thousands of clones, 80% to 85% seen once. The V and J ends lost 6 bases and 3 bases respectively, with 20 bases between them. The CDR3 covers 16 residues. Germline lookup yields CDR1 MNHEY and CDR2 SVGEGT. The receptor was derived from a woman aged 80 or over with active or convalescent COVID-19. The chain carries TRBV6-2 or TRBV6-3 and TRBJ1-2; no clear D gene. Sequences were obtained from peripheral blood. CDR3 protein: CASSPTVAAEYYGYTF. DNA of the CDR3: TGTGCCAGCAGCCCCACCGTGGCAGCGGAGTACTATGGCTACACCTTC.